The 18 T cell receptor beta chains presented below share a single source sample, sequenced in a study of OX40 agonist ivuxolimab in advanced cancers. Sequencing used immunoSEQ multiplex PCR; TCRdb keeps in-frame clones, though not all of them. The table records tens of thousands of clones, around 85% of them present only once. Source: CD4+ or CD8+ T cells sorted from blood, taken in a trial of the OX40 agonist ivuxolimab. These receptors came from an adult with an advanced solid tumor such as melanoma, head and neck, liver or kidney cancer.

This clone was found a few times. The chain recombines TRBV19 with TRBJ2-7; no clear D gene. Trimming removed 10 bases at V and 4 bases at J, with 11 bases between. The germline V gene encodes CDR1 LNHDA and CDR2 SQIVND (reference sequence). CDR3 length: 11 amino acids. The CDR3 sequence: CATLDRYEQYF. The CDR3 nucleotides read TGTGCCACCTTGGACCGATACGAGCAGTACTTC.

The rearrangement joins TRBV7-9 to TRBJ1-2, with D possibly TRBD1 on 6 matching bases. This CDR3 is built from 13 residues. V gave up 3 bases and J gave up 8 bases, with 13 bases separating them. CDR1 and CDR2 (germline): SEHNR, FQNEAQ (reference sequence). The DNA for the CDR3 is TGTGCCAGCAGCTTGGCAGGGGAGGGCGGCTACACCTTC. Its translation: CASSLAGEGGYTF.

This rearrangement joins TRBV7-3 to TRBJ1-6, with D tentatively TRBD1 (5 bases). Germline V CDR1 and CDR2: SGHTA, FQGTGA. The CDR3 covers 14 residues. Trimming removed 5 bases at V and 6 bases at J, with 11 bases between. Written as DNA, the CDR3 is TGTGCCAGCAGCCACGCCGGGGGTAATTCACCCCTCCACTTT. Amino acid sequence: CASSHAGGNSPLHF.

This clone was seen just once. CDR3 DNA: TGTGCCAGCAGTTTCGGACAGGAGATAGGGACCCTCCACTTT. Amino acid sequence: CASSFGQEIGTLHF. The gene calls are TRBV28 and TRBJ1-6; 7 bases are a match to TRBD1. The CDR3 is 14 amino acids. Germline-derived CDR1 and CDR2 are MDHEN and SYDVKM. Unmatched junction bases numbered 10, after V lost 3 bases and J lost 14 bases.

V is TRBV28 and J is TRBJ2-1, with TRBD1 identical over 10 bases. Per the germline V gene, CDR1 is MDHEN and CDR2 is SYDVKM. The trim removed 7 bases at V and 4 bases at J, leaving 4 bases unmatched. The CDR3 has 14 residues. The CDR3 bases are TGTGCCAGCATCATGGGACAGGGGTACAATGAGCAGTTCTTC. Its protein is CASIMGQGYNEQFF.

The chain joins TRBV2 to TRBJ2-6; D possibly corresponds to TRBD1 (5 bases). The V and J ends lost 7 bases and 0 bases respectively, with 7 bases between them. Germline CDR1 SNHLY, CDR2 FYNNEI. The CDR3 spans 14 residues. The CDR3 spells CASTDSSGANVLTF. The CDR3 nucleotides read TGTGCCAGCACCGACAGCTCTGGGGCCAACGTCCTGACTTTC.

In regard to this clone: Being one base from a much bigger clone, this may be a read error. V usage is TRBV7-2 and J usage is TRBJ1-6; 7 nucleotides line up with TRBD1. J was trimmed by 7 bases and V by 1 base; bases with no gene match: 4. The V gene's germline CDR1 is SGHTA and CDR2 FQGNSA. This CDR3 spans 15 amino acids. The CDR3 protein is CASSLEAGGNSPLHF. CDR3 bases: TGTGCCAGCAGCTTAGAGGCAGGGGGAAATTCACCCCTCCACTTT.

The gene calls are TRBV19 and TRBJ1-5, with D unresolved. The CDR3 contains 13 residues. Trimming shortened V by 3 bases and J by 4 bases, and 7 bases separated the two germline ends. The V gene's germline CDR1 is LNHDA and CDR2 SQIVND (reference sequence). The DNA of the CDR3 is TGTGCCAGTAGTATGGGTAGAAATCAGCCCCAGCATTTT. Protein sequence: CASSMGRNQPQHF.

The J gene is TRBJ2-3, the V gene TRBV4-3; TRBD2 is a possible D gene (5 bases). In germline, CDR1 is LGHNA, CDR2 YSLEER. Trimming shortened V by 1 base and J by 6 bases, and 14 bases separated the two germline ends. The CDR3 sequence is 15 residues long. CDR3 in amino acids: CASSQGTPGTDTQYF. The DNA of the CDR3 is TGCGCCAGCAGCCAAGGGACTCCTGGTACGGATACGCAGTATTTT.

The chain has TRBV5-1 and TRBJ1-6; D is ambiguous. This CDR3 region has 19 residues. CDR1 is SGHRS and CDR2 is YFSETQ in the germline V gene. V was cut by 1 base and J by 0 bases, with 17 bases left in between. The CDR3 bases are TGCGCCAGCAGCTTGAAGACCCCGACCCCGGGCTCCTATAATTCACCCCTCCACTTT. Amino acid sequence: CASSLKTPTPGSYNSPLHF.

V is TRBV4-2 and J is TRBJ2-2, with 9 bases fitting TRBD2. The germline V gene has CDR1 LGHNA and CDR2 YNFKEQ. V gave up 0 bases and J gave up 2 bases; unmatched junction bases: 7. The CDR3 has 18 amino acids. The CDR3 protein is CASSQDPSGGYNTGELFF. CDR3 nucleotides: TGTGCCAGCAGCCAAGATCCGAGCGGGGGGTATAACACCGGGGAGCTGTTTTTT.

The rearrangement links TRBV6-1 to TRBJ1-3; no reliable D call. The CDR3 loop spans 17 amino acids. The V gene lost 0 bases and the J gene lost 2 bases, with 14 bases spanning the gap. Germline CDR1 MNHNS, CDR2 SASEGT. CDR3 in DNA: TGTGCCAGCAGTGAAGCTCATTCCATAAGGACTGGAAACACCATATATTTT. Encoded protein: CASSEAHSIRTGNTIYF.

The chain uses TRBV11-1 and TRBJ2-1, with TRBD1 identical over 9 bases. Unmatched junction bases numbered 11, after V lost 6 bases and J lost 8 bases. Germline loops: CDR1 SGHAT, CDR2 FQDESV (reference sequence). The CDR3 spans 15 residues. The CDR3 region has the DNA TGTGCCAGCAGGTCCGGCCTAACAGGGGGCGATGAGCAGTTCTTC. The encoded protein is CASRSGLTGGDEQFF.

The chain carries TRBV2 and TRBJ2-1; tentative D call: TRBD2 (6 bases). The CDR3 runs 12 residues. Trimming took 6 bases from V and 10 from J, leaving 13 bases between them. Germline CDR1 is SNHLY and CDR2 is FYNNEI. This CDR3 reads CASRGGSGEQFF. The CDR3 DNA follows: TGTGCCAGCAGGGGGGGTTCTGGGGAGCAGTTCTTC.

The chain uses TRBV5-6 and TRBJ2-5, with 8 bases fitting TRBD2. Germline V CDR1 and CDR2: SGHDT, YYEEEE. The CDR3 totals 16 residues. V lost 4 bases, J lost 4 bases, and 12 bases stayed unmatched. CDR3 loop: CASSLQPGGTGETQYF. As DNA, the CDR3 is TGTGCCAGCAGCCTCCAGCCGGGGGGGACCGGAGAGACCCAGTACTTC.

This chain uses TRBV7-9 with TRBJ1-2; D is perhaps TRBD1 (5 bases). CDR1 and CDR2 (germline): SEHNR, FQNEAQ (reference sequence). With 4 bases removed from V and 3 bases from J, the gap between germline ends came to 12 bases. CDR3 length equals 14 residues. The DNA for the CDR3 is TGTGCCAGCAGCTCAGGGATTGAGGACTATGGCTACACCTTC. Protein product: CASSSGIEDYGYTF. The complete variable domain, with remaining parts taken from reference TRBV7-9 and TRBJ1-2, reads DTGVSQNPRHKITKRGQNVTFRCDPISEHNRLYWYRQTLGQGPEFLTYFQNEAQLEKSRLLSDRFSAERPKGSFSTLEIQRTEQGDSAMYLCASSSGIEDYGYTFGSGTRLTVV.

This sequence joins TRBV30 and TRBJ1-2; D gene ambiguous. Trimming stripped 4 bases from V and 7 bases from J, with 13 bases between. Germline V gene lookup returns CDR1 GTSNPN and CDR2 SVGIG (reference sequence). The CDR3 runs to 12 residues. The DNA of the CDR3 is TGTGCCTGGACCCCCGGGGATGGTGGCTACACCTTC. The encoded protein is CAWTPGDGGYTF.

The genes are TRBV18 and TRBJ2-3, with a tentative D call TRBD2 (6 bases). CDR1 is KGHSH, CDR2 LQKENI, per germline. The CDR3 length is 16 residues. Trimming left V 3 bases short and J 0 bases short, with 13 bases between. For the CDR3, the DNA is TGTGCCAGCTCACCCTTTCAGGAGGGTAGCACAGATACGCAGTATTTT. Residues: CASSPFQEGSTDTQYF. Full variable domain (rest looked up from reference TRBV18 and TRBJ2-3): NAGVMQNPRHLVRRRGQEARLRCSPMKGHSHVYWYRQLPEEGLKFMVYLQKENIIDESGMPKERFSAEFPKEGPSILRIQQVVRGDSAAYFCASSPFQEGSTDTQYFGPGTRLTVL.